Presented here are 23 T cell receptor beta chains from one specimen sequenced in a study of technical replicates of blood from several donors. Data came from immunoSEQ multiplex PCR; TCRdb stores just in-frame clones and leaves some out. The sample carries some 85,000 clones, around 94% recorded once. The sequenced sample consisted of T cells isolated from PBMCs. The receptors stem from a human donor in good health.

The rearrangement links TRBV30 to TRBJ2-1; 9 nucleotides line up with TRBD2. With V trimmed by 3 bases and J by 7 bases, 10 bases remained unmatched. The CDR3 extends over 15 amino acids. The germline gives CDR1 GTSNPN, CDR2 SVGIG (reference sequence). In DNA form, the CDR3 reads TGTGCCTGGAGACTAGCGGGTATTAGCCCTAATGAGCAGTTCTTC. It encodes CAWRLAGISPNEQFF.

Here the CDR3 reads CASSQDYGRWDEQFF. The CDR3 DNA follows: TGTGCCAGCAGCCAAGATTACGGGAGGTGGGATGAGCAGTTCTTC. The genes are TRBV4-2 and TRBJ2-1, with 7 bases aligning to TRBD2. This CDR3 spans 15 amino acids. In germline, CDR1 is LGHNA, CDR2 YNFKEQ. Unmatched junction bases numbered 7, after V lost 0 bases and J lost 8 bases.

The V call is TRBV6-5, the J call TRBJ1-3; no reliable D call. The CDR3 contains 13 residues. The V gene's germline CDR1 is MNHEY and CDR2 SVGAGI. Trimming pared 6 bases from V and 0 bases from J, leaving 6 bases between. This CDR3 reads CASRESSGNTIYF. For the CDR3, the DNA is TGTGCCAGCAGGGAGAGCTCTGGAAACACCATATATTTT.

The chain uses TRBV19 and TRBJ1-5, with 9 bases aligning to TRBD1. Germline loops: CDR1 LNHDA, CDR2 SQIVND (reference sequence). Trimming removed 7 bases from V and 3 bases from J; junction bases left unmatched: 4. The CDR3 length is 14 residues. The CDR3 protein is CASNTGGYNQPQHF. In nucleotides, the CDR3 is TGTGCCAGTAACACAGGGGGCTACAATCAGCCCCAGCATTTT.

The rearrangement links TRBV28 to TRBJ1-1; D is perhaps TRBD1 (6 bases). CDR3 size: 13 residues. Germline V lookup: CDR1 MDHEN, CDR2 SYDVKM. V was cut by 7 bases and J by 3 bases, with 12 bases left in between. Here the CDR3 DNA reads TGTGCCAGCAAGGGGGGGGCGCACACTGAAGCTTTCTTT. Translating gives CASKGGAHTEAFF.

The chain has TRBV6-5 and TRBJ2-1; D uncertain. The CDR3 loop spans 13 amino acids. V lost 2 bases, J lost 6 bases, and 8 bases lay in between. From germline, CDR1 is MNHEY and CDR2 SVGAGI. The CDR3 region is CASSYDASNEQFF. The CDR3 DNA reads TGTGCCAGCAGTTACGATGCGAGCAATGAGCAGTTCTTC.

V and J are TRBV25-1 and TRBJ1-1, with 7 bases lining up with TRBD1. This CDR3 contains 13 residues. With V trimmed by 6 bases and J by 2 bases, 3 bases remained unmatched. Germline CDR1 MGHDK, CDR2 SYGVNS. CDR3 protein: CASRRQGNTEAFF. The DNA for the CDR3 is TGTGCCAGCAGGAGACAGGGAAACACTGAAGCTTTCTTT.

The chain combines TRBV5-6 with TRBJ1-4; D ambiguous. Trimming stripped 5 bases from V and 8 bases from J, with 16 bases between. The CDR3 is 14 residues long. In germline, CDR1 is SGHDT, CDR2 YYEEEE. The CDR3 is CASSSQSTREKLFF. CDR3 DNA sequence: TGTGCCAGCAGTTCTCAGTCTACGCGGGAAAAACTGTTTTTT.

J is TRBJ2-6 and V is TRBV6-6; 10 positions agree with TRBD1. The CDR3 covers 15 residues. V lost 6 bases, J lost 15 bases, and 14 bases stayed unmatched. Germline CDR1 reads MNHNY; CDR2 reads SVGAGI (reference sequence). CDR3 bases: TGTGCCAGCAGCCTATCCCGGGACAGGGGCTCGGGCCTGACTTTC. Translation gives CASSLSRDRGSGLTF.

The chain links TRBV29-1 to TRBJ2-5; 10 nucleotides align to TRBD2. The trim removed 5 bases at V and 5 bases at J, leaving 14 bases unmatched. The CDR3 runs 16 residues. Germline V lookup: CDR1 SQVTM, CDR2 ANQGSEA. CDR3: CSVLGLATKRWETQYF. The CDR3 DNA is TGCAGCGTTCTGGGACTAGCGACTAAGAGGTGGGAGACCCAGTACTTC.

The chain is built from TRBV7-9 and TRBJ2-5; 7 bases match TRBD2. Trimming at V came to 5 bases and at J to 4 bases, leaving 7 bases not matched to a gene. The CDR3 has 14 amino acids. Germline V gives CDR1 SEHNR, CDR2 FQNEAQ (reference sequence). CDR3: CASSPLSGIETQYF. The CDR3 DNA is TGTGCCAGCAGCCCTCTGAGCGGGATAGAGACCCAGTACTTC. Full variable domain (outside the CDR3, taken from reference TRBV7-9 and TRBJ2-5): DTGVSQNPRHKITKRGQNVTFRCDPISEHNRLYWYRQTLGQGPEFLTYFQNEAQLEKSRLLSDRFSAERPKGSFSTLEIQRTEQGDSAMYLCASSPLSGIETQYFGPGTRLLVL.

This chain joins TRBV30 and TRBJ2-2; TRBD1 matches 7 bases. Germline V gives CDR1 GTSNPN, CDR2 SVGIG (reference sequence). The CDR3 is 13 amino acids. Unmatched junction bases numbered 4, after V lost 4 bases and J lost 5 bases. The CDR3 reads CAWTDRETGELFF. CDR3 coding DNA: TGTGCCTGGACTGACAGGGAAACCGGGGAGCTGTTTTTT.

V is TRBV6-6 and J is TRBJ1-5, with no clear D. V lost 2 bases, J lost 4 bases, and 9 bases lay in between. The CDR3 sequence is 14 residues long. From germline, CDR1 is MNHNY and CDR2 SVGAGI (reference sequence). CDR3 sequence: CASSYPGGNQPQHF. The CDR3 bases are TGTGCCAGCAGTTACCCGGGAGGGAATCAGCCCCAGCATTTT.

J is TRBJ2-7 and V is TRBV6-1; no firm D call. This CDR3 has 11 amino acids. Trimming stripped 2 bases from V and 6 bases from J, with 5 bases between. Germline V gene sequence: CDR1 MNHNS, CDR2 SASEGT. The CDR3 DNA reads TGTGCCAGCAGTGAACTAGGCGAGCAGTACTTC. Encoded protein: CASSELGEQYF.

The chain has TRBV5-6 and TRBJ1-1; D call uncertain. The germline CDR1 and CDR2 sequences are SGHDT and YYEEEE. The CDR3 extends over 13 amino acids. The V gene lost 4 bases and the J gene lost 4 bases, with 11 bases spanning the gap. DNA of the CDR3: TGTGCCAGCAGCGTGAATATAGCCACTGAAGCTTTCTTT. It yields the protein CASSVNIATEAFF.

The chain links TRBV11-3 to TRBJ2-7, with D possibly matching TRBD2 (7 bases). CDR1 is SGHNT, CDR2 YENEEA, per germline. The CDR3 sequence is 16 residues long. The V and J ends lost 0 bases and 2 bases respectively, with 14 bases between them. The CDR3 DNA reads TGTGCCAGCAGCTTAGAGCGTGGCGGGGGCACCTACGAGCAGTACTTC. It specifies CASSLERGGGTYEQYF. Variable domain in full (rest from reference TRBV11-3 and TRBJ2-7): EAGVVQSPRYKIIEKKQPVAFWCNPISGHNTLYWYLQNLGQGPELLIRYENEEAVDDSQLPKDRFSAERLKGVDSTLKIQPAELGDSAVYLCASSLERGGGTYEQYFGPGTRLTVT.

V and J are TRBV28 and TRBJ1-3, with D tentatively TRBD1 (6 bases). Trimming stripped 2 bases from V and 4 bases from J, with 9 bases between. The CDR3 sequence is 14 residues long. CDR1 is MDHEN, CDR2 SYDVKM, per germline. CDR3 in DNA: TGTGCCAGCAGTTTAGGACAGCTAGGAAACACCATATATTTT. Amino acid sequence: CASSLGQLGNTIYF.

The genes are TRBV30 and TRBJ2-4; D uncertain. CDR1 is GTSNPN, CDR2 SVGIG, per germline (reference sequence). The CDR3 length is 16 residues. V lost 0 bases to trimming and J lost 0 bases, with 12 bases between them. CDR3 loop: CAWSVGQGVAKNIQYF. The CDR3 DNA sequence: TGTGCCTGGAGTGTCGGCCAAGGAGTAGCCAAAAACATTCAGTACTTC.

The chain is built from TRBV4-3 and TRBJ2-3, with no clear D. Germline assignment: CDR1 LGHNA and CDR2 YSLEER. Trimming cost V 1 base and J 2 bases, with 10 bases left between them. This CDR3 spans 15 amino acids. The CDR3 is CASSQGSMATDTQYF. CDR3 coding DNA: TGCGCCAGCAGCCAAGGCTCGATGGCCACAGATACGCAGTATTTT.

This clone was seen more than once but under ten times. The CDR3 reads CASSLESSGRALLLEQYF. The CDR3 nucleotides are TGTGCCAGCAGCTTGGAATCTAGCGGGAGGGCCTTGCTTCTCGAGCAGTACTTC. This chain joins TRBV5-4 and TRBJ2-7, with TRBD2 matching over 12 bases. Germline lookup yields CDR1 SGHNT and CDR2 YYREEE (reference sequence). The CDR3 runs 18 residues. The V segment lost 0 bases and the J segment 6 bases; nucleotides outside the gene matches: 13.

The chain carries TRBV19 and TRBJ1-1, with TRBD1 as a possible D gene (6 bases). Trimming took 5 bases from V and 4 from J, leaving 11 bases between them. CDR1 and CDR2 from the germline V gene are LNHDA and SQIVND (reference sequence). There are 13 residues in the CDR3. The DNA for the CDR3 is TGTGCCAGTAGTCCGGGACAACGCACTGAAGCTTTCTTT. Translating gives CASSPGQRTEAFF.

The chain uses TRBV19 and TRBJ1-1; no clear D. V lost 5 bases and J 4 bases, leaving 14 bases between the germline ends. Germline CDR1 reads LNHDA; CDR2 reads SQIVND (reference sequence). This CDR3 spans 14 amino acids. The CDR3 region is CASSPPEGSTEAFF. CDR3 nucleotide sequence: TGTGCCAGTAGTCCGCCAGAGGGTAGCACTGAAGCTTTCTTT. The complete variable domain, with remaining parts taken from reference TRBV19 and TRBJ1-1, reads DGGITQSPKYLFRKEGQNVTLSCEQNLNHDAMYWYRQDPGQGLRLIYYSQIVNDFQKGDIAEGYSVSREKKESFPLTVTSAQKNPTAFYLCASSPPEGSTEAFFGQGTRLTVV.

The V call is TRBV10-2, the J call TRBJ2-4, with TRBD2 matching over 9 bases. The length of the CDR3 is 18 residues. With V trimmed by 6 bases and J by 5 bases, 17 bases remained unmatched. Germline lookup yields CDR1 WSHSY and CDR2 SAAADI. The CDR3 DNA follows: TGCGCCAGCAGGAGAGGGTGGCGGGAGGGCCTTTATGAAAACATTCAGTACTTC. This sequence encodes CASRRGWREGLYENIQYF.